One and the same sample provided the 25 T cell receptor beta chains below, sequenced in a study of T-cell reconstitution after alpha-beta-depleted transplantation in children. For TCRbeta, the library was prepared with unique molecular identifiers. Each CDR3 protein gets one entry after TCRdb re-called the PCR reads with MiXCR. The profile covers about 240,000 distinct CDR3 sequences, with around 13% appearing a single time and about 2.6% taken by the ten largest. The sequencing used PBMCs from the stem cell graft donor, collected from the stem cell graft. These receptor sequences come from a human donor who donated a stem cell graft to a child with acute lymphoblastic leukemia.

This rearrangement joins TRBV7-6 to TRBJ2-2; D possibly matches TRBD1 or TRBD2 (5 bases each). Germline V gene data show CDR1 as SGHVS and CDR2 as FNYEAQ. The CDR3 length is 15 residues. V lost 4 bases and J 3 bases, leaving 12 bases between the germline ends. CDR3 coding DNA: TGTGCCAGCAGCTCCGGGACGGTTGACACCGGGGAGCTGTTTTTT. Its translation is CASSSGTVDTGELFF.

In regard to this clonotype: With a much larger clone just one base away, this may be a read error. The CDR3: CASSPQTALNTDAFF. In DNA form, the CDR3 reads TGTGCCAGCAGCCCGCAGACAGCTCTGAACACTGACGCTTTCTTT. The rearrangement joins TRBV4-2 to TRBJ1-1; D may be TRBD1 (5 bases). The CDR3 runs to 15 residues. Germline V lookup: CDR1 LGHNA, CDR2 YNFKEQ.

This clonotype occurred a few times. V usage is TRBV25-1 and J usage is TRBJ2-1; D perhaps matches TRBD1 (6 bases). V lost 5 bases, J lost 2 bases, and 7 bases lay in between. The V gene's germline CDR1 is MGHDK and CDR2 SYGVNS. The CDR3 covers 13 residues. Written as DNA, the CDR3 is TGTGCCAGCAGTAAGGGGGCCTACAATGAGCAGTTCTTC. Translated, it gives CASSKGAYNEQFF.

This clonotype was seen many times. This chain connects TRBV18 to TRBJ2-7, with D unclear. Trimming took off 10 bases at V and 3 bases at J, with 10 bases between the two ends. Germline CDR1 KGHSH, CDR2 LQKENI. This CDR3 has 11 residues. As DNA, the CDR3 is TGTGCCACCTCCGAGGACTACGAGCAGTACTTC. Amino acids: CATSEDYEQYF.

This clonotype was picked up many times. This chain links TRBV7-9 with TRBJ1-5; perhaps TRBD1 as D (5 bases). This CDR3 contains 13 residues. The germline V and J ends were trimmed by 5 bases and 3 bases, with 8 bases remaining between them. Germline loops: CDR1 SEHNR, CDR2 FQNEAQ (reference sequence). The CDR3 region has the DNA TGTGCCAGCAGCCGGGACCCCAATCAGCCCCAGCATTTT. Protein: CASSRDPNQPQHF.

The CDR3 DNA sequence: TGTGCCAGCAGCTTGATGGGGGCGGGTTCTGGGGCCAACGTCCTGACTTTC. Its translation is CASSLMGAGSGANVLTF. This rearrangement joins TRBV5-4 to TRBJ2-6, with TRBD1 as a possible D gene (6 bases). The CDR3 covers 17 residues. Trimming left V 1 base short and J 1 base short, with 12 bases between. From germline, CDR1 is SGHNT and CDR2 YYREEE (reference sequence). The variable domain in full, with the rest retrieved from reference TRBV5-4 and TRBJ2-6, is ETGVTQSPTHLIKTRGQQVTLRCSSQSGHNTVSWYQQALGQGPQFIFQYYREEENGRGNFPPRFSGLQFPNYSSELNVNALELDDSALYLCASSLMGAGSGANVLTFGAGSRLTVL.

This clonotype has ten or more counts. The chain employs TRBV7-2 and TRBJ2-7; D is possibly TRBD2 (5 bases). Trimming took off 5 bases at V and 4 bases at J, with 12 bases between the two ends. The length of the CDR3 is 13 residues. Germline V CDR1 and CDR2: SGHTA, FQGNSA. The CDR3 loop reads CASSPGLEYEQYF. CDR3 coding DNA: TGTGCCAGCAGCCCCGGACTCGAATACGAGCAGTACTTC. Complete variable domain (other parts from reference TRBV7-2 and TRBJ2-7): GAGVSQSPSNKVTEKGKDVELRCDPISGHTALYWYRQSLGQGLEFLIYFQGNSAPDKSGLPSDRFSAERTGGSVSTLTIQRTQQEDSAVYLCASSPGLEYEQYFGPGTRLTVT.

This clonotype was seen ten or more times. The V and J genes are TRBV6-2 or TRBV6-3 and TRBJ1-1, with a weak D call TRBD1 (5 bases). Germline values: CDR1 MNHEY, CDR2 SVGEGT. The CDR3 covers 14 residues. V lost 6 bases, J lost 4 bases, and 15 bases lay in between. CDR3 sequence: CASSSGGMFTEAFF. In DNA, the CDR3 is TGTGCCAGCAGCTCGGGGGGGATGTTCACTGAAGCTTTCTTT.

This clonotype appeared a few times. This chain joins TRBV5-1 and TRBJ1-1; D is uncertain. V was shortened by 0 bases and J by 3 bases, with 18 bases between the two germline ends. Germline V CDR1 and CDR2: SGHRS, YFSETQ. The CDR3 totals 17 residues. Here the CDR3 DNA reads TGCGCCAGCAGCTTGGACCCTCGGGTGGGGAGTCACACTGAAGCTTTCTTT. This translates into CASSLDPRVGSHTEAFF.

This clonotype was found many times. This chain joins TRBV20-1 and TRBJ1-1; D is possibly TRBD1 (5 bases). V was pared by 2 bases and J by 0 bases, with 10 bases between. CDR3 length: 14 residues. Per the germline V gene, CDR1 is DFQATT and CDR2 is SNEGSKA (reference sequence). CDR3 amino acids: CSARKRGLNTEAFF. The CDR3 nucleotides read TGCAGTGCTAGAAAGCGGGGGTTGAACACTGAAGCTTTCTTT.

This clonotype was counted ten times or more. The chain has TRBV6-2 or TRBV6-3 and TRBJ2-2; D ambiguous. This CDR3 has 15 residues. Trimming left V 0 bases short and J 4 bases short, with 9 bases between. Germline CDR1 is MNHEY and CDR2 is SVGEGT. The CDR3 DNA is TGTGCCAGCAGTTACTCGTATACCGGCACCGGGGAGCTGTTTTTT. Translating gives CASSYSYTGTGELFF.

In its sample, this clonotype was seen many times. The V gene is TRBV7-9, the J gene TRBJ1-3; D gene uncertain. The CDR3 has 15 residues. V lost 2 bases to trimming and J lost 4 bases, with 12 bases between them. Germline V CDR1 and CDR2: SEHNR, FQNEAQ (reference sequence). This CDR3 reads CASSLQRSGGNTIYF. The DNA of the CDR3 is TGTGCCAGCAGCTTACAACGTAGTGGGGGAAACACCATATATTTT.

This clonotype was detected ten times or more. The chain recombines TRBV27 with TRBJ2-7, with D possibly being TRBD1 (5 bases). This CDR3 comprises 15 residues. The V gene's germline CDR1 is MNHEY and CDR2 SMNVEV (reference sequence). V was shortened by 7 bases and J by 4 bases, with 20 bases between the two germline ends. CDR3 protein: CASTPRWQGVYEQYF. The CDR3 nucleotides are TGTGCCAGCACTCCTCGCTGGCAGGGTGTTTACGAGCAGTACTTC.

The table lists this clonotype with many counts. V and J are TRBV7-9 and TRBJ1-1; D not certain. With 11 bases removed from V and 4 bases from J, the gap between germline ends came to 17 bases. CDR1 SEHNR and CDR2 FQNEAQ come from the germline V gene (reference sequence). The length of the CDR3 is 13 residues. This CDR3 is CAGSRPGGTEAFF. Here the CDR3 DNA reads TGTGCCGGATCCCGACCGGGCGGCACTGAAGCTTTCTTT.

Many counts were recorded for this clonotype. The chain combines TRBV29-1 with TRBJ2-5; the D gene is possibly TRBD2 (7 bases). The germline gives CDR1 SQVTM, CDR2 ANQGSEA. This CDR3 has 14 amino acids. Trimming removed 4 bases from V and 5 bases from J, with 17 bases in between. DNA of the CDR3: TGCAGCGTTGGGAGGGAGGGGGTGAGCGAGACCCAGTACTTC. This codes for CSVGREGVSETQYF.

The sample holds a few counts of this clonotype. This chain joins TRBV7-9 and TRBJ2-1, with 8 positions matching TRBD1. CDR1 is SEHNR, CDR2 FQNEAQ, per germline (reference sequence). V was clipped by 2 bases and J by 9 bases; unmatched bases: 15. The CDR3 covers 17 residues. The CDR3 reads CASSLRQGARLGCEQFF. CDR3 DNA: TGTGCCAGCAGCTTACGGCAGGGGGCGAGACTAGGATGTGAGCAGTTCTTC. Together with reference TRBV7-9 and TRBJ2-1, the CDR3 gives the full variable domain: DTGVSQNPRHKITKRGQNVTFRCDPISEHNRLYWYRQTLGQGPEFLTYFQNEAQLEKSRLLSDRFSAERPKGSFSTLEIQRTEQGDSAMYLCASSLRQGARLGCEQFFGPGTRLTVL.

V gene TRBV18 combines with J gene TRBJ2-1; 9 bases are shared with TRBD1. Trimming took 6 bases from V and 8 from J; bases not matched to a gene: 8. Per germline, CDR1 KGHSH and CDR2 LQKENI. The CDR3 spans 14 residues. CDR3 coding DNA: TGTGCCAGCTCGTTACCCGGGACAGGGCATGAGCAGTTCTTC. The encoded protein is CASSLPGTGHEQFF. Supplemented by reference TRBV18 and TRBJ2-1, the full variable domain reads NAGVMQNPRHLVRRRGQEARLRCSPMKGHSHVYWYRQLPEEGLKFMVYLQKENIIDESGMPKERFSAEFPKEGPSILRIQQVVRGDSAAYFCASSLPGTGHEQFFGPGTRLTVL.

In its sample, this clonotype was seen many times. The V call is TRBV5-1, the J call TRBJ2-7; a weak D match, TRBD1 (6 bases). Germline V gene lookup returns CDR1 SGHRS and CDR2 YFSETQ. V lost 0 bases, J lost 3 bases, and 16 bases lay in between. The CDR3 is 16 amino acids. The CDR3 sequence is CASSLAFGQTGYEQYF. The CDR3 DNA reads TGCGCCAGCAGCTTGGCCTTCGGACAGACGGGCTACGAGCAGTACTTC.

This clonotype has just one count. The chain joins TRBV28 to TRBJ2-7, with D possibly TRBD2 on 6 matching bases. Germline lookup yields CDR1 MDHEN and CDR2 SYDVKM. The CDR3 contains 16 residues. V shed 9 bases and J shed 2 bases, with 23 bases lying between them. The CDR3 DNA is TGTGCCAGGGGCCGGGGGATCAGCTGCTGGGCCTACGAGCAGTACTTC. Translating gives CARGRGISCWAYEQYF.

The chain joins TRBV18 to TRBJ2-7; D may be TRBD2 (6 bases). CDR1 and CDR2 from the germline V gene are KGHSH and LQKENI. Trimming stripped 2 bases from V and 0 bases from J, with 14 bases between. This CDR3 contains 16 residues. The CDR3 DNA reads TGTGCCAGCTCACCAGGAGGGCCCCGGAGCTCCTACGAGCAGTACTTC. Its translation is CASSPGGPRSSYEQYF.

This clonotype was counted many times. One end of the junction is discordant with germline, which a read error may explain. The chain uses TRBV3-1 and TRBJ2-7; the D is unclear. Germline V gene lookup returns CDR1 LGHDT and CDR2 YNNKEL (reference sequence). The CDR3 extends over 11 amino acids. The CDR3 loop is CASSASSEQYF. CDR3 nucleotides: TGTGCCAGCAGCGCCTCCTCCGAGCAGTACTTC.

This clonotype came up many times. The chain joins TRBV7-8 to TRBJ2-7, with 9 bases identical to TRBD1. There are 14 residues in the CDR3. CDR1 and CDR2 from the germline V gene are SGHVS and FQNEAQ. Trimming took 2 bases from V and 5 from J; bases not matched to a gene: 4. The CDR3: CASSLRGTGNEQYF. CDR3 sequence (DNA): TGTGCCAGCAGCTTACGCGGGACAGGGAACGAGCAGTACTTC.

With respect to this clonotype: One base away lies a much larger clone, so this may be a sequencing read error. This rearrangement joins TRBV7-2 to TRBJ2-2, with 7 bases matching TRBD1. The trim removed 6 bases at V and 6 bases at J, leaving 7 bases unmatched. The CDR3 covers 14 residues. The V gene's germline CDR1 is SGHTA and CDR2 FQGNSA. CDR3 sequence reads: CASRPTGSAGELFF. In DNA form, the CDR3 reads TGTGCCAGCAGACCGACAGGGAGCGCCGGGGAGCTGTTTTTT.

This clonotype has a count of ten or more. The chain has TRBV18 and TRBJ2-2, with 7 bases that match TRBD1. CDR3 length equals 14 residues. Germline CDR1 reads KGHSH; CDR2 reads LQKENI. J was trimmed by 4 bases and V by 3 bases; bases with no gene match: 2. The CDR3 is CASSPGQSTGELFF. In DNA form, the CDR3 reads TGTGCCAGCTCACCGGGACAGTCCACCGGGGAGCTGTTTTTT.

This clonotype was recorded many times. The chain joins TRBV7-2 to TRBJ1-1; D gene ambiguous. Trimming removed 2 bases at V and 4 bases at J, with 8 bases between. The length of the CDR3 is 13 residues. Germline V gene sequence: CDR1 SGHTA, CDR2 FQGNSA. CDR3 DNA sequence: TGTGCCAGCAGCTTAAGTGGCCGCACTGAAGCTTTCTTT. This translates into CASSLSGRTEAFF.